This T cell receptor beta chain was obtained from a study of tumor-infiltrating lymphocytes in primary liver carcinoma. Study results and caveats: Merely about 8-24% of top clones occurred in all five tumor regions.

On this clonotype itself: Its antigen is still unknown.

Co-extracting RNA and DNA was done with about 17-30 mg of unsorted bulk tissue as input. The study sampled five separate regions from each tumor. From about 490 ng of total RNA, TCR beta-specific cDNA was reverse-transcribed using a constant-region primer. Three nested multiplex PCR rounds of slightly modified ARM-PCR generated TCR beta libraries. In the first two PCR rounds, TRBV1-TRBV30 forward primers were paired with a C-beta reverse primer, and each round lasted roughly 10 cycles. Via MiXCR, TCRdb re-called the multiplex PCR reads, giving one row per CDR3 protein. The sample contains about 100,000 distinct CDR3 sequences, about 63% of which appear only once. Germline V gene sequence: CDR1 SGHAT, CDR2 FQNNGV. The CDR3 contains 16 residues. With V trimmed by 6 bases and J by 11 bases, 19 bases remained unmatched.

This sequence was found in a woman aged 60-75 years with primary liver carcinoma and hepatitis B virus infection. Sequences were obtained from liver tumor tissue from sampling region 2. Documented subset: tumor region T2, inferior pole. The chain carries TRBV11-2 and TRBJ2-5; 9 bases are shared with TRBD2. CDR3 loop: CASSYSRGSGREIQYF. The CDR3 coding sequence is TGTGCCAGCAGTTACTCCCGTGGTAGCGGGAGAGAGATTCAGTACTTC.